The next 12 T cell receptor beta chains were all read from a single sample in a study of T cell changes during pregnancy in multiple sclerosis. Assay: immunoSEQ multiplex PCR; the TCRdb copy retains only in-frame clones and omits some. The sample consists of around 70,000 clones, 92% of them appearing once. The sequenced sample was peripheral blood, obtained in the first trimester of pregnancy. These receptor sequences come from a female donor in good health, enrolled as a control in a pregnancy study.

This chain joins TRBV6-1 and TRBJ2-1; D is unresolved. This CDR3 contains 12 residues. CDR1 is MNHNS and CDR2 is SASEGT in the germline V gene. The V gene lost 2 bases and the J gene lost 6 bases, with 5 bases spanning the gap. For the CDR3, the DNA is TGTGCCAGCAGTGAAAGAGCCAATGAGCAGTTCTTC. It yields the protein CASSERANEQFF.

In this sample, this clone turned up once. The J gene is TRBJ1-2, the V gene TRBV29-1; maybe TRBD1 (5 bases). Germline CDR1 reads SQVTM; CDR2 reads ANQGSEA. CDR3 length: 11 amino acids. CDR3 coding DNA: TGCAGGACTGGGGCTTCAGAGGGCTACACCTTC. It encodes CRTGASEGYTF.

This chain connects TRBV7-9 to TRBJ1-5; 9 bases map to TRBD1. Trimming removed 5 bases from V and 7 bases from J; junction bases left unmatched: 6. The germline V gene encodes CDR1 SEHNR and CDR2 FQNEAQ (reference sequence). This CDR3 has 14 amino acids. CDR3 DNA: TGTGCCAGCAGCAAGGGACAGGGTCGGCAGCCCCAGCATTTT. Translating gives CASSKGQGRQPQHF.

The chain combines TRBV6-5 with TRBJ2-1, with a possible D match to TRBD2 (6 bases). The CDR3 length is 13 residues. V lost 5 bases to trimming and J lost 6 bases, with 11 bases between them. CDR1 is MNHEY, CDR2 SVGAGI, per germline. The DNA for the CDR3 is TGTGCCAGCAGTCGCGGACTAATCAATGAGCAGTTCTTC. Translated, it gives CASSRGLINEQFF.

V gene TRBV5-1 combines with J gene TRBJ2-2, with D unclear. With 2 bases removed from V and 6 bases from J, the gap between germline ends came to 11 bases. Germline values: CDR1 SGHRS, CDR2 YFSETQ. The CDR3 length is 14 residues. CDR3 nucleotide sequence: TGCGCCAGCAGCTTTAGTAGTAAAGCCGGGGAGCTGTTTTTT. It yields the protein CASSFSSKAGELFF.

The V gene is TRBV9, the J gene TRBJ2-2; 7 bases map to TRBD2. The CDR3 runs 15 residues. V shed 3 bases and J 5 bases; nucleotides not matched to a gene: 7. Looked up from germline, CDR1 is SGDLS and CDR2 is YYNGEE. The DNA for the CDR3 is TGTGCCAGCAGCGGCGGACTAGGTATAACCGGGGAGCTGTTTTTT. As protein: CASSGGLGITGELFF.

This rearrangement joins TRBV28 to TRBJ1-2; perhaps TRBD1 as D (5 bases). V dropped 2 bases and J dropped 4 bases, with 14 bases sitting between them. CDR1 and CDR2 (germline): MDHEN, SYDVKM. CDR3 length: 15 residues. As DNA, the CDR3 is TGTGCCAGCAGTTTAACTGAAGTGGGGGGCTATGGCTACACCTTC. This codes for CASSLTEVGGYGYTF.

The rearrangement joins TRBV14 to TRBJ2-7; D remains ambiguous. Germline V CDR1 and CDR2: SGHDN, FVKESK. The length of the CDR3 is 14 residues. V dropped 0 bases and J dropped 5 bases, with 11 bases sitting between them. CDR3 protein: CASSQDRPPDEQYF. The CDR3, as DNA: TGTGCCAGCAGCCAAGATCGCCCGCCGGACGAGCAGTACTTC.

V usage is TRBV19 and J usage is TRBJ2-7, with a possible D match to TRBD2 (6 bases). The length of the CDR3 is 14 residues. Deletions cut 8 bases from V and 1 base from J, with 15 bases between. Per the germline V gene, CDR1 is LNHDA and CDR2 is SQIVND (reference sequence). As DNA, the CDR3 is TGTGCCAGTGCGGAGGGCCTTGGGTCCTACGAGCAGTACTTC. Translated: CASAEGLGSYEQYF.

The chain couples TRBV9 to TRBJ2-2; 10 bases map to TRBD2. Germline V gene data show CDR1 as SGDLS and CDR2 as YYNGEE. The V gene end was trimmed by 1 base and the J gene end by 5 bases; junction bases not matched to a gene: 2. The CDR3 totals 15 residues. The CDR3, as DNA: TGTGCCAGCAGCGTAACACTAGCGGGAACCGGGGAGCTGTTTTTT. This sequence encodes CASSVTLAGTGELFF.

The rearrangement links TRBV18 to TRBJ1-3; TRBD1 matches at 8 bases. Germline V gene lookup returns CDR1 KGHSH and CDR2 LQKENI. The trim removed 6 bases at V and 7 bases at J, leaving 11 bases unmatched. The CDR3 runs 15 residues. CDR3 loop: CASSPLGQGRNTIYF. The DNA for the CDR3 is TGTGCCAGCTCGCCCTTAGGACAGGGACGTAACACCATATATTTT.

This clone occurred a few times. The V and J genes are TRBV18 and TRBJ1-1; D is possibly TRBD1 (6 bases). The CDR3 length is 14 residues. Germline assignment: CDR1 KGHSH and CDR2 LQKENI. V lost 1 base and J 5 bases, leaving 11 bases between the germline ends. This CDR3 is CASSPRAGVTEAFF. The CDR3 DNA sequence: TGTGCCAGCTCACCACGTGCAGGGGTGACTGAAGCTTTCTTT.